This paragraph reports one T cell receptor beta chain. The antigen is not known. The source of the sample is a study of blood T cells in healthy people across ages. Findings and caveats of the study: The lack of PBMC sorting stopped any conclusive naive versus antigen-experienced comparison. Diversity of TCR beta correlated strongly with naive T cell percentage.

In terms of origin and age, donors were healthy Caucasian individuals from Russia aged roughly 6 to 95. A second PCR of 7 to 11 cycles used a sample-barcoded 5' primer and a J-beta primer mix. One entry per CDR3 protein, called by TCRdb with MiXCR from the 5' RACE reads. This sample has approximately 1.5 million distinct CDR3 sequences, with roughly 32% found just once. The CDR3 consists of 15 residues. Trimming at V came to 8 bases and at J to 0 bases, leaving 7 bases not matched to a gene. Per germline, CDR1 MNHNS and CDR2 SASEGT. The chain is built from TRBV6-1 and TRBJ2-5; 9 nucleotides line up with TRBD2. The sequenced material came from blood. This TCR derives from a woman younger than 45 in good health. CDR3 loop: CASDWTSADQETQYF. CDR3 coding DNA: TGTGCCAGCGACTGGACTAGCGCCGACCAAGAGACCCAGTACTTC.